This T cell receptor (beta chain) was obtained from a study of blood T cell repertoires in COVID-19. At the level of the study: Sites across the United States, Italy and Spain contributed samples from acute and convalescent COVID-19.

This CDR3 region has 15 residues. Trimming removed 5 bases from V and 1 base from J, with 15 bases in between. Per germline, CDR1 SGHNT and CDR2 YYREEE (reference sequence). Using immunoSEQ multiplex PCR, the repertoire was profiled, and TCRdb retains in-frame clones only, with some absent. The sample holds roughly 360,000 clones; roughly 88% are singletons and the top ten take 0.97%. This sequence joins TRBV5-4 and TRBJ1-1; D possibly corresponds to TRBD1 (6 bases). This TCR derives from a woman in her 30s with acute COVID-19. Sequenced material: PBMCs or T cells enriched from blood (not recorded which). Written as DNA, the CDR3 is TGTGCCAGCAGTCGCGGGGGGGGGCGGAACACTGAAGCTTTCTTT. Amino acid sequence: CASSRGGGRNTEAFF.